This T cell receptor (beta chain) was captured in a study of T cell responses to AZD1222 COVID-19 vaccine. Study-wide points: Per reports, nearly half of all spike-specific TCRs target regions that are unmutated in variants. Following two doses of AZD1222, Spike-specific TCR breadth and depth rose.

Assay: immunoSEQ multiplex PCR; the TCRdb copy retains only in-frame clones and omits some. The data show 110,000 to 150,000 clones, roughly nine tenths seen once. V was trimmed by 5 bases and J by 4 bases, leaving 13 bases between them. Germline CDR1 SGHTA, CDR2 FQGNSA. The CDR3 extends over 14 amino acids. In the case of this clone: Its antigen is still unknown.

This chain links TRBV7-2 with TRBJ2-3, with TRBD2 as a possible D gene (6 bases). The sequence was collected from an adult in good health. The input for sequencing was peripheral blood, taken on day 0 of AZD1222 vaccination. The CDR3 region has the DNA TGTGCCAGCAGCGCGGGGTGGCAGGCAGATACGCAGTATTTT. Translated, it gives CASSAGWQADTQYF.